Presented here are 23 T cell receptor beta chains from one specimen sequenced in a study of cytomegalovirus exposure and HLA in healthy donors. The PCR contained 60 Vbeta and 13 Jbeta primers. Only in-frame clones appear in the TCRdb table, and some are missing; sequencing was by immunoSEQ multiplex PCR. The sample lists roughly 190,000 clones, around three quarters seen once, with over 2% in the top ten. The specimen was PBMCs. Source of these receptors: a woman aged 45-59 years in good health and CMV-seronegative.

In regard to this clone: The sample carries other DNA sequences with the same CDR3. This rearrangement joins TRBV9 to TRBJ2-5, with D tentatively TRBD1 (7 bases). The germline gives CDR1 SGDLS, CDR2 YYNGEE. Trimming stripped 4 bases from V and 5 bases from J, with 18 bases between. The CDR3 is 15 amino acids. In DNA, the CDR3 is TGTGCCAGCAGCCCTGAGGCAGGGGGGCGGGAGACCCAGTACTTC. Translation: CASSPEAGGRETQYF. Full variable domain (missing parts from reference TRBV9 and TRBJ2-5): DSGVTQTPKHLITATGQRVTLRCSPRSGDLSVYWYQQSLDQGLQFLIQYYNGEERAKGNILERFSAQQFPDLHSELNLSSLELGDSALYFCASSPEAGGRETQYFGPGTRLLVL.

The chain uses TRBV6-1 and TRBJ2-7; D not certain. This CDR3 comprises 12 residues. Trimming removed 4 bases at V and 4 bases at J, with 8 bases between. Germline CDR1 is MNHNS and CDR2 is SASEGT. This CDR3 reads CASSGNSYEQYF. Here the CDR3 DNA reads TGTGCCAGCAGTGGTAACAGTTACGAGCAGTACTTC.

This clone showed up just a few times. The chain employs TRBV7-2 and TRBJ2-5; D might be TRBD1 (6 bases). V shed 5 bases and J shed 4 bases, with 14 bases lying between them. The CDR3 extends over 14 amino acids. Per germline, CDR1 SGHTA and CDR2 FQGNSA. CDR3 amino acids: CASSPGQPGETQYF. The CDR3 nucleotides read TGTGCCAGCAGCCCAGGACAGCCTGGAGAGACCCAGTACTTC.

The chain links TRBV18 to TRBJ2-7; TRBD1 agrees at 9 bases. After removal of 2 bases from V and 3 bases from J, the junction contained 2 bases not matched to a gene. This CDR3 comprises 14 residues. Germline V CDR1 and CDR2: KGHSH, LQKENI. CDR3 protein: CASSPGTGFYEQYF. The CDR3 nucleotides read TGTGCCAGCTCACCAGGGACAGGGTTCTACGAGCAGTACTTC.

The rearrangement joins TRBV15 to TRBJ2-1; 9 nucleotides agree with TRBD1. J lost 2 bases, V lost 5 bases, and 4 bases had no gene match. The CDR3 covers 15 residues. CDR1 and CDR2 from the germline V gene are LNHNV and YYDKDF (reference sequence). Written as DNA, the CDR3 is TGTGCCACCAGCGCGGGGACAGGGACCTACAATGAGCAGTTCTTC. Translation: CATSAGTGTYNEQFF.

The rearrangement uses TRBV6-5 and TRBJ2-7; 7 positions match TRBD1. The CDR3 is 14 residues long. Germline V gene data show CDR1 as MNHEY and CDR2 as SVGAGI. J was trimmed by 5 bases and V by 10 bases; bases with no gene match: 14. The CDR3 spells CATRSDRPWDEQYF. The CDR3 nucleotides read TGTGCCACCAGGTCGGACAGGCCTTGGGACGAGCAGTACTTC.

The rearrangement joins TRBV4-1 to TRBJ2-7; the D gene is possibly TRBD1 (6 bases). With 0 bases removed from V and 3 bases from J, the gap between germline ends came to 12 bases. Germline CDR1 and CDR2: MGHRA and YSYEKL. The CDR3 has 15 amino acids. CDR3 nucleotides: TGCGCCAGCAGCCAAGATCCCGCGACAGGCTACGAGCAGTACTTC. It codes for CASSQDPATGYEQYF.

The rearrangement links TRBV29-1 to TRBJ2-7; 9 positions match TRBD1. Germline lookup yields CDR1 SQVTM and CDR2 ANQGSEA. This CDR3 is built from 12 residues. With V trimmed by 6 bases and J by 6 bases, 6 bases remained unmatched. CDR3 nucleotide sequence: TGCAGCGTCGCCGGGACAGGGACCGAGCAGTACTTC. The encoded protein is CSVAGTGTEQYF.

V is TRBV28 and J is TRBJ1-1; the D is unclear. CDR3 length: 14 amino acids. The germline CDR1 and CDR2 sequences are MDHEN and SYDVKM. The germline V and J ends were trimmed by 2 bases and 1 base, with 8 bases remaining between them. The CDR3 DNA reads TGTGCCAGCAGTTTACCAGATCCGAACACTGAAGCTTTCTTT. Encoded protein: CASSLPDPNTEAFF.

The J gene is TRBJ1-5, the V gene TRBV2; tentative D call: TRBD1 (5 bases). The CDR3 sequence is 15 residues long. The V gene lost 2 bases and the J gene lost 6 bases, with 14 bases spanning the gap. Germline-derived CDR1 and CDR2 are SNHLY and FYNNEI. The CDR3 coding sequence is TGTGCCAGCAGTGAAAAGGCAGGGATAGGTCAGCCCCAGCATTTT. Its protein is CASSEKAGIGQPQHF.

The V gene is TRBV7-2, the J gene TRBJ1-3; unclear D gene. Trimming shortened V by 5 bases and J by 0 bases, and 11 bases separated the two germline ends. Germline CDR1 is SGHTA and CDR2 is FQGNSA. CDR3 length: 15 amino acids. CDR3 protein: CASSAQRASGNTIYF. CDR3 nucleotide sequence: TGTGCCAGCAGCGCCCAGCGGGCCTCTGGAAACACCATATATTTT.

The V and J genes are TRBV28 and TRBJ2-6; D gene unclear. Germline V gene data show CDR1 as MDHEN and CDR2 as SYDVKM. The ends were cut back, 7 bases at V and 1 base at J, with 11 bases in the middle. The CDR3 length is 15 residues. CDR3 sequence (DNA): TGTGCCAGCACTAATCCCCGATCTGGGGCCAACGTCCTGACTTTC. Translated, it gives CASTNPRSGANVLTF.

This clone was detected only a few times. This chain uses TRBV4-3 with TRBJ2-7; TRBD2 matches 9 bases. The CDR3 has 15 residues. J was trimmed by 3 bases and V by 3 bases; bases with no gene match: 6. CDR1 and CDR2 from the germline V gene are LGHNA and YSLEER. CDR3 sequence reads: CASSQDSGGFYEQYF. The DNA of the CDR3 is TGCGCCAGCAGCCAGGATAGCGGGGGATTCTACGAGCAGTACTTC.

CDR3: CASSLSQNTEAFF. Written as DNA, the CDR3 is TGTGCCAGCAGTTTGTCACAGAACACTGAAGCTTTCTTT. The chain has TRBV5-4 and TRBJ1-1; no clear D. V shed 5 bases and J shed 1 base, with 9 bases lying between them. Germline CDR1 is SGHNT and CDR2 is YYREEE (reference sequence). This CDR3 comprises 13 residues.

V gene TRBV4-3 combines with J gene TRBJ2-3, with 10 bases aligning to TRBD2. V shed 3 bases and J 1 base; nucleotides not matched to a gene: 13. Germline CDR1 is LGHNA and CDR2 is YSLEER. The CDR3 sequence is 19 residues long. The CDR3 here is CASSQASSGSTLGTDTQYF. CDR3 sequence (DNA): TGCGCCAGCAGCCAGGCATCTAGCGGGAGCACCCTGGGCACAGATACGCAGTATTTT.

The rearrangement links TRBV28 to TRBJ1-5, with 11 bases identical to TRBD1. The junction had 13 bases not matched to a gene; V was cut back by 6 bases and J by 6 bases. This CDR3 comprises 17 residues. The germline gives CDR1 MDHEN, CDR2 SYDVKM. CDR3 residues: CASRLNPRDRGIQPQHF. For the CDR3, the DNA is TGTGCCAGCAGACTGAACCCCCGGGACAGGGGGATTCAGCCCCAGCATTTT.

A single count supports this clone. The V call is TRBV7-2, the J call TRBJ2-7, with TRBD2 matching over 11 bases. V shed 5 bases and J 4 bases; nucleotides not matched to a gene: 13. The germline CDR1 and CDR2 sequences are SGHTA and FQGNSA. The CDR3 extends over 17 amino acids. The CDR3 is CASSPESIAGGPYEQYF. The CDR3 DNA reads TGTGCCAGCAGCCCTGAGAGCATAGCGGGAGGGCCTTACGAGCAGTACTTC.

The chain combines TRBV5-8 with TRBJ2-7; TRBD1 agrees at 9 bases. From germline, CDR1 is SGHTS and CDR2 YDEGEE. The CDR3 runs 17 residues. Trimming removed 3 bases from V and 1 base from J; junction bases left unmatched: 11. The DNA for the CDR3 is TGTGCCAGCAGCTCCCGTGGGACAGGGAGACTTTCCTACGAGCAGTACTTC. Translated, it gives CASSSRGTGRLSYEQYF. Supplemented by reference TRBV5-8 and TRBJ2-7, the full variable domain reads EAGVTQSPTHLIKTRGQQATLRCSPISGHTSVYWYQQALGLGLQFLLWYDEGEERNRGNFPPRFSGRQFPNYSSELNVNALELEDSALYLCASSSRGTGRLSYEQYFGPGTRLTVT.

The chain joins TRBV7-2 to TRBJ1-6; no clear D gene. The CDR3 contains 14 residues. Germline V lookup: CDR1 SGHTA, CDR2 FQGNSA. V lost 5 bases, J lost 5 bases, and 10 bases lay in between. The DNA for the CDR3 is TGTGCCAGCAGCCGAGACGGAGATAATTCACCCCTCCACTTT. Translated, it gives CASSRDGDNSPLHF.

The CDR3 DNA follows: TGTGCCAGCAGTATCCCCGGGACAGGGTACGGTGAGCAGTTCTTC. It is translated as CASSIPGTGYGEQFF. The rearrangement uses TRBV27 and TRBJ2-1, with 9 positions matching TRBD1. V shed 5 bases and J 9 bases; nucleotides not matched to a gene: 11. The CDR3 runs to 15 residues. The V gene's germline CDR1 is MNHEY and CDR2 SMNVEV (reference sequence).

The chain carries TRBV13 and TRBJ2-1, with 9 bases aligning to TRBD2. The V gene end was trimmed by 0 bases and the J gene end by 7 bases; junction bases not matched to a gene: 7. This CDR3 is 16 amino acids long. From germline, CDR1 is PRHDT and CDR2 FYEKMQ (reference sequence). CDR3 protein: CASSLGLPTSGNEQFF. Here the CDR3 DNA reads TGTGCCAGCAGCTTAGGCCTCCCGACTAGCGGTAATGAGCAGTTCTTC.

This clone was observed a handful of times. The rearrangement uses TRBV30 and TRBJ2-7; TRBD1 matches 10 bases. The trim removed 0 bases at V and 4 bases at J, leaving 3 bases unmatched. The germline V gene has CDR1 GTSNPN and CDR2 SVGIG (reference sequence). The CDR3 is made up of 14 amino acids. CDR3 residues: CAWSVGTGVYEQYF. The CDR3, as DNA: TGTGCCTGGAGTGTAGGGACAGGGGTTTACGAGCAGTACTTC.

For this clone: Relative to the germline gene, one junction end is altered; a read error may explain this. CDR3 residues: CASSPGTSGTGTQYF. DNA of the CDR3: TGTGCCAGCAGCCCAGGGACTAGCGGCACAGGTACGCAGTATTTT. The gene calls are TRBV5-4 and TRBJ2-3; 11 bases align to TRBD2. Germline lookup yields CDR1 SGHNT and CDR2 YYREEE (reference sequence). The CDR3 consists of 15 residues.